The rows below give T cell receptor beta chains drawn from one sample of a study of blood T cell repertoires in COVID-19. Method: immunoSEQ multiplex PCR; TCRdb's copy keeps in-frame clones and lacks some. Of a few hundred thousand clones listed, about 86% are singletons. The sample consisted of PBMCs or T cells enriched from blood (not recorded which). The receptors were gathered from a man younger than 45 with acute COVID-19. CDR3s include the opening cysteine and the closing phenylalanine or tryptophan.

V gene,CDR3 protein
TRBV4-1,CASSQESERGQRETQYF
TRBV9,CASSPQRTSGSTETQYF
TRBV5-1,CASTPSTGVSQETQYF
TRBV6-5,CASRDTAYNSPLHF
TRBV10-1,CASSESRGGNQPQHF
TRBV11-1,CASSPLQAGELFF
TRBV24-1,CATGRLAGREQFF
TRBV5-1,CASIGTGNTGELFF
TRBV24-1,CATSNWAQETQYF
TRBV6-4,CASSEAAYNEQFF
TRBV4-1,CASSPRPMVRERTGELFF
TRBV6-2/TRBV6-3,CASSYSSTPGQPNTEAFF
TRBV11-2,CASSLDRGAGELFF
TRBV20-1,CSASPGTGDQPQHF
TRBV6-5,CASRNEIGGNEQFF
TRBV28,CASSTGGNTEAFF
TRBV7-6,CASSQGAGRGEAFF
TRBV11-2,CASSLDDPRTVGEKLFF
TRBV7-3,CASSSGQGHTEAFF
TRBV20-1,CSARDADTQYF
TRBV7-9,CASSPGTGGPYSNQPQHF
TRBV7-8,CASSLAQGFYGYTF
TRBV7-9,CASSLKLGGQGTQYF
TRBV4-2,CASSQEPTASTDTQYF
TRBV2,CASGSPGPGRIQYF
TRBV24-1,CATSDRTGSYGYTF
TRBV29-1,CSVLDSIGTPRGAFF
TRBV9,CASSVTSGMSEKLFF
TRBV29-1,CSVEMSSGRPNEQFF
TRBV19,CASTYRGTEAFF
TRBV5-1,CASSLTGQGRYGYTF
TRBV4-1,CASSQGVLDTQYF
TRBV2,CASGTSGIFGELFF
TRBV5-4,CASSLESGREAFF